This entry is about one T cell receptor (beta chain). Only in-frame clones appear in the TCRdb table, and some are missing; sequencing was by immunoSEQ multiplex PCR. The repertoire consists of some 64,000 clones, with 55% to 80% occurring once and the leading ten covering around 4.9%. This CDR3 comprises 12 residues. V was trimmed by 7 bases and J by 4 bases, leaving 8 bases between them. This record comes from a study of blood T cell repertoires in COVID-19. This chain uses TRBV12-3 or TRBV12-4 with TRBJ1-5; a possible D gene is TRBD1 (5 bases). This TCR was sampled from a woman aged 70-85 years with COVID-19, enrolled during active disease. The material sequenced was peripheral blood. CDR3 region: CASTEGNQPQHF. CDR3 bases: TGTGCCAGCACGGAGGGGAATCAGCCCCAGCATTTT.